Here is one T cell receptor (beta chain) with its context. There is no known antigen for this receptor. No much larger clone exists at a distance of one base, and base qualities are not known. CDR1 and CDR2 (LGHNA, YNFKEQ) derive from the germline V gene. V is cut back by 0 bases and J by 4 bases, with 6 bases in the junction unmatched. From its cysteine to its phenylalanine, the CDR3 spans 15 amino acids. The kept DNA is CDR3 alone, 45 bases in frame from the first base. This record comes from a study of memory B cells and T cells in multiple sclerosis (dated 2018 in TCRdb). Regarding the research as a whole: The study compared TCR beta repertoires of autoproliferating peripheral T cells with brain lesion-infiltrating T cells in multiple sclerosis patients. A couple of multiple sclerosis patients were included in the TCR sequencing because brain lesions obtained at autopsy or brain-infiltrating cells obtained from biopsy were available for them. Findings and caveats that apply to the study as a whole: Clone-set sizes varied between compartments, which affected the numbers of shared clonotypes and made normalization necessary.

The immunoSEQ Platform was used to amplify TCRbeta CDR3 regions from extracted genomic DNA. Multiplex PCR, high-throughput sequencing and a vendor bioinformatics pipeline were combined in the immunoSEQ assay. In the paper's pipeline: Non-productive sequences and CDR3s under 4 amino acids long were removed, and the clonotype frequencies in each sample were recalculated. In immunoSEQ Analyzer 2.0, shared clonotypes were identified as identical CDR3 amino acid, V gene and J gene sequences. To normalize repertoire overlap, the number of shared clonotypes was divided by the product of the two clone-set sizes and multiplied by 1000 to give arbitrary units. This immuneACCESS table, as held by TCRdb, lists in-frame sequences with V and J called but not all clones. Of the missing ones, under half trace to an unresolved V gene in checked studies; the others have no known cause. The DNA gave D and trimming, while V, J and clone size come from that table. The sample has 35,000 to 55,000 clones on record, approximately 80% of them singletons. The ten largest clones add up to 0.85% to 1.3% of the sample.

Autoproliferating (CFSEdim) and non-proliferating (CFSEhi) T cell fractions were sequenced separately after stimulus-free culture of CFSE-labeled PBMCs. In total, 40 million to 65 million CFSE-labeled PBMCs were cultured without stimulus for 7 days, after which replicate wells were pooled. PBMCs were labeled with approximately 0.5 uM CFSE and were cultured without exogenous stimuli in serum-free AIM-V medium. Before use, PBMCs were isolated by Ficoll density gradient centrifugation and cryopreserved. Using a FACSAria III, live 7-AAD-negative cells were sorted, then washed with PBS and stored frozen at -80 degrees C as dry pellets.

This receptor chain uses TRBV4-2 and TRBJ2-7; TRBD1 agrees with 7 junctional bases. The clonotype was recovered from a human donor with multiple sclerosis. Input material: PBMCs from blood kept in culture. The CDR3 reads as follows: CASSQDAGGGYEQYF. The DNA sequence is as follows: TGTGCCAGCAGCCAAGATGCAGGGGGTGGTTACGAGCAGTACTTC.